These 2 T cell receptor beta chains share one sample of origin, sequenced in a study of T cell responses to AZD1222 COVID-19 vaccine. Profiling relied on immunoSEQ multiplex PCR, and the TCRdb table lists in-frame clones only, not all of them. Among some 64,000 clones listed, around 90% were seen once. The sequences come from peripheral blood, collected 28 days after the second dose of the MenACWY control vaccine. The receptor source for this set is an adult who received the MenACWY meningococcal vaccine as a control.

This clone occurred a few times. CDR3 sequence reads: CASRLTTGTSGRADTGELFF. DNA of the CDR3: TGTGCAAGTCGCTTGACTACCGGGACTAGCGGGAGGGCCGACACCGGGGAGCTGTTTTTT. The chain is built from TRBV12-2 and TRBJ2-2; TRBD2, the table's D call, was not compared with the DNA. TRBV12-2 is described as a pseudogene. This CDR3 contains 20 residues.

This clone was found once. V gene TRBV4-3 combines with J gene TRBJ2-7; 11 bases are a match to TRBD2. The CDR3 extends over 16 amino acids. V shed 0 bases and J 2 bases; nucleotides not matched to a gene: 3. The germline V gene has CDR1 LGHNA and CDR2 YSLEER. The CDR3 loop is CASSQDGTSGPYEQYF. In nucleotides, the CDR3 is TGCGCCAGCAGCCAAGATGGGACTAGCGGCCCCTACGAGCAGTACTTC.